The 13 T cell receptor beta chains below were found in one sample sequenced in a study of cytomegalovirus exposure and HLA in healthy donors. Both 60 Vbeta primers and 13 Jbeta primers went into the PCR. This table comes from immunoSEQ multiplex PCR, and its TCRdb copy is limited to in-frame clones, with some not included. The table includes approximately 150,000 clones, roughly 76% detected once. The sample comprised PBMCs. Every receptor here comes from a woman younger than 35 in good health and CMV-seropositive.

The gene calls are TRBV10-2 and TRBJ2-5, with 8 positions matching TRBD2. CDR1 and CDR2 (germline): WSHSY, SAAADI. The CDR3 has 17 amino acids. Trimming removed 0 bases from V and 2 bases from J; junction bases left unmatched: 8. Here the CDR3 DNA reads TGCGCCAGCAGTGAGTCGATATCGGGGGGGGTTCAAGAGACCCAGTACTTC. This sequence encodes CASSESISGGVQETQYF.

The chain employs TRBV5-6 and TRBJ1-2, with TRBD1 matching over 12 bases. In germline, CDR1 is SGHDT, CDR2 YYEEEE. After removal of 4 bases from V and 6 bases from J, the junction contained 7 bases not matched to a gene. This CDR3 region has 15 residues. CDR3 residues: CASSPRDRGLNGYTF. The CDR3 coding sequence is TGTGCCAGCAGCCCAAGGGACAGGGGGCTTAATGGCTACACCTTC.

V gene TRBV28 combines with J gene TRBJ2-2; 8 bases align to TRBD2. The CDR3 contains 16 residues. The germline V gene encodes CDR1 MDHEN and CDR2 SYDVKM. After removal of 5 bases from V and 1 base from J, the junction contained 6 bases not matched to a gene. As DNA, the CDR3 is TGTGCCAGCAGTCGAGCGGGGGTAAAGAACACCGGGGAGCTGTTTTTT. Translation: CASSRAGVKNTGELFF.

The genes are TRBV5-1 and TRBJ1-1; D perhaps matches TRBD1 (5 bases). Per the germline V gene, CDR1 is SGHRS and CDR2 is YFSETQ. V gave up 1 base and J gave up 5 bases, with 15 bases separating them. The CDR3 runs 15 residues. The CDR3 sequence: CASSLQGGGNTEAFF. Here the CDR3 DNA reads TGCGCCAGCAGCTTGCAGGGAGGAGGGAATACTGAAGCTTTCTTT.

The rearrangement joins TRBV5-8 to TRBJ2-7; the D gene is possibly TRBD1 (6 bases). The CDR3 totals 13 residues. V lost 7 bases and J lost 3, with 14 bases in between. Looked up from germline, CDR1 is SGHTS and CDR2 is YDEGEE. CDR3 DNA sequence: TGTGCCAGCTGGCCGCAGGGGAGCTACGAGCAGTACTTC. Protein product: CASWPQGSYEQYF.

The rearrangement links TRBV7-9 to TRBJ2-7; a weak D match, TRBD1 (6 bases). The CDR3 extends over 16 amino acids. Trimming left V 1 base short and J 2 bases short, with 15 bases between. Germline V lookup: CDR1 SEHNR, CDR2 FQNEAQ (reference sequence). The CDR3 spells CASSLGFRDMTYEQYF. The CDR3 DNA sequence: TGTGCCAGCAGCTTAGGATTCCGGGACATGACCTACGAGCAGTACTTC.

V is TRBV6-1 and J is TRBJ2-6; 7 bases line up with TRBD1. This CDR3 contains 15 residues. J gave up 0 bases and V 4 bases, and 0 bases lay outside the gene matches. Germline V gives CDR1 MNHNS, CDR2 SASEGT. Here the CDR3 DNA reads TGTGCCAGCAGTGGGGACAGCTCTGGGGCCAACGTCCTGACTTTC. Translated, it gives CASSGDSSGANVLTF.

The V and J genes are TRBV9 and TRBJ1-1, with D uncertain. Germline CDR1 SGDLS, CDR2 YYNGEE. With 4 bases removed from V and 0 bases from J, the gap between germline ends came to 13 bases. The length of the CDR3 is 15 residues. Here the CDR3 DNA reads TGTGCCAGCAGCCCGACCGGGAACTTGAACACTGAAGCTTTCTTT. This codes for CASSPTGNLNTEAFF.

V is TRBV4-3 and J is TRBJ2-7, with a possible D match to TRBD1 (5 bases). Germline V gene data show CDR1 as LGHNA and CDR2 as YSLEER. This CDR3 contains 14 residues. Deletions cut 0 bases from V and 6 bases from J, with 12 bases between. The CDR3 DNA is TGCGCCAGCAGCCAAGAACAGGCTTGGACCGAGCAGTACTTC. As protein: CASSQEQAWTEQYF.

V is TRBV13 and J is TRBJ2-7; 15 positions match TRBD2. V shed 1 base, J shed 2 bases, and the junction held 9 bases outside the gene matches. The V gene's germline CDR1 is PRHDT and CDR2 FYEKMQ (reference sequence). This CDR3 is built from 19 residues. The CDR3 region has the DNA TGTGCCAGCAGCTTAGACCCGCGAAGGACTAGCGGGGGGGCCTACGAGCAGTACTTC. Protein product: CASSLDPRRTSGGAYEQYF.

The chain couples TRBV11-2 to TRBJ2-3; D perhaps matches TRBD2 (6 bases). V shed 5 bases and J shed 4 bases, with 19 bases lying between them. CDR1 is SGHAT, CDR2 FQNNGV, per germline. This CDR3 comprises 16 residues. In DNA, the CDR3 is TGTGCCAGCAGCCCTTCCTTGGAGGGATCGCCAGATACGCAGTATTTT. Its protein is CASSPSLEGSPDTQYF.

J is TRBJ2-1 and V is TRBV6-1; TRBD2 matches 11 bases. CDR3 length: 18 residues. CDR1 is MNHNS, CDR2 SASEGT, per germline. V trimming: 0 bases; J trimming: 8 bases; junction bases outside the gene matches: 12. The CDR3 loop reads CASSEAPYTSGGMDEQFF. In DNA form, the CDR3 reads TGTGCCAGCAGTGAAGCTCCCTATACTAGCGGGGGTATGGATGAGCAGTTCTTC.

The rearrangement joins TRBV6-5 to TRBJ2-7; 16 bases agree with TRBD2. The CDR3 has 15 residues. Looked up from germline, CDR1 is MNHEY and CDR2 is SVGAGI. With V trimmed by 6 bases and J by 4 bases, 3 bases remained unmatched. CDR3 coding DNA: TGTGCCAGCAGGGGGACTAGCGGGGGGGCTTACGAGCAGTACTTC. It yields the protein CASRGTSGGAYEQYF.